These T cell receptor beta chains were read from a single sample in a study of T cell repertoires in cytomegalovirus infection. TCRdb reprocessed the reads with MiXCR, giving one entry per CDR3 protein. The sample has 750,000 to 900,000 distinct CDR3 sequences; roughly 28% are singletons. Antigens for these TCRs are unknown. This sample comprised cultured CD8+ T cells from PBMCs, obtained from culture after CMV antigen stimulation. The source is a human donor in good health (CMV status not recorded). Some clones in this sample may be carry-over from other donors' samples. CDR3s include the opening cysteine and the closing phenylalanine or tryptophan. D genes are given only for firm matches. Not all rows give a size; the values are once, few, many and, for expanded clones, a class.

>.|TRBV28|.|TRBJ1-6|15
CASKNRKIVGSPLHF
TGTGCCAGCAAGAACCGAAAAATAGTCGGTTCACCCCTCCACTTT
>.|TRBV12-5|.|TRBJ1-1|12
CASGAGNTEAFF
TGTGCTAGTGGAGCGGGGAACACTGAAGCTTTCTTT
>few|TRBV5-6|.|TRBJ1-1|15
CASSLELAQYTEAFF
TGTGCCAGCAGCTTGGAGTTGGCACAGTACACTGAAGCTTTCTTT
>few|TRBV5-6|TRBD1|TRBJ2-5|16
CASSSTGGPYQETQYF
TGTGCCAGCAGCTCCACAGGGGGCCCTTACCAAGAGACCCAGTACTTC
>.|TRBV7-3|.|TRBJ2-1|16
CASSLSWGAPYNEQFF
TGTGCCAGCAGCTTAAGTTGGGGGGCCCCCTACAATGAGCAGTTCTTC
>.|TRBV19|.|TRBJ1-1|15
CASSIAAGRQTEAFF
TGTGCCAGTAGTATAGCAGCCGGACGCCAAACTGAAGCTTTCTTT
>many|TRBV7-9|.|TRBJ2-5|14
CASSQVGFQETQYF
TGTGCCAGCAGCCAAGTCGGATTCCAAGAGACCCAGTACTTC
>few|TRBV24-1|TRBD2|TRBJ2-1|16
CATSENGRGAYNEQFF
TGTGCCACCAGTGAGAATGGGCGGGGGGCCTACAATGAGCAGTTCTTC
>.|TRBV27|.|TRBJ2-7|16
CASSSIGQRVLYEQYF
TGTGCCAGCAGTTCAATCGGACAGAGGGTCCTCTACGAGCAGTACTTC
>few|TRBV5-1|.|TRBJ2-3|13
CASSLGDQHTQYF
TGCGCCAGCAGCTTGGGTGACCAACATACGCAGTATTTT
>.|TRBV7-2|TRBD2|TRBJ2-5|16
CASSLGLAGATETQYF
TGTGCCAGCAGCTTAGGGCTAGCGGGGGCAACAGAGACCCAGTACTTC
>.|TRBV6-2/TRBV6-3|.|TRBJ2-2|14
CASSPRLNTGELFF
TGTGCCAGCAGCCCCAGATTAAACACCGGGGAGCTGTTTTTT
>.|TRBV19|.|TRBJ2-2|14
CASSIAGITGELFF
TGTGCCAGTAGTATTGCAGGGATAACCGGGGAGCTGTTTTTT
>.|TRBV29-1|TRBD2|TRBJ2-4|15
CSVKHSGGPKNIQYF
TGCAGCGTTAAACACTCGGGGGGACCAAAAAACATTCAGTACTTC
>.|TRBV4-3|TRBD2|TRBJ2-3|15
CASSPAGDSTDTQYF
TGCGCCAGCAGCCCGGCGGGGGACAGCACAGATACGCAGTATTTT
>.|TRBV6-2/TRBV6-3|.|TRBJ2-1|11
CASSYVYEQFF
TGTGCCAGCAGTTACGTCTATGAGCAGTTCTTC
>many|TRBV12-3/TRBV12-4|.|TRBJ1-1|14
CASSPGPGNTEAFF
TGTGCCAGCAGTCCGGGTCCAGGAAACACTGAAGCTTTCTTT
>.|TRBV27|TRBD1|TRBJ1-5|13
CASGDRDFQPQHF
TGTGCCAGCGGGGACAGGGACTTTCAGCCCCAGCATTTT
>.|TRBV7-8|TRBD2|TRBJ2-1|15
CASSLKRGPYNEQFF
TGTGCCAGCAGCTTAAAGCGGGGCCCCTACAATGAGCAGTTCTTC
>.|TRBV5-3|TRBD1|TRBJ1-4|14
CASRSGTGREKLFF
TGTGCCAGTCGATCCGGGACAGGTCGGGAAAAACTGTTTTTT
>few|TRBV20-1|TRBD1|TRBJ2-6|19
CSAPDPQGGSHSGANVLTF
TGCAGTGCGCCAGACCCACAGGGGGGCTCCCACTCTGGGGCCAACGTCCTGACTTTC
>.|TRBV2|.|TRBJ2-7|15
CASSEAGGTTYEQYF
TGTGCCAGCAGTGAAGCGGGGGGGACAACCTACGAGCAGTACTTC
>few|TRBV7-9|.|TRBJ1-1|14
CASSAPGVNTEAFF
TGTGCCAGCAGCGCGCCCGGGGTGAATACTGAAGCTTTCTTT
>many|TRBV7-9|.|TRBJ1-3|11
CASRTGNTIYF
TGTGCCAGCAGGACTGGAAACACCATATATTTT
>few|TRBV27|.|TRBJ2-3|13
CASGWGGTDTQYF
TGTGCCAGCGGGTGGGGGGGCACAGATACGCAGTATTTT
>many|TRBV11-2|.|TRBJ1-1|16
CASSLWRRQMNTEAFF
TGTGCCAGCAGCTTATGGAGGCGACAGATGAACACTGAAGCTTTCTTT
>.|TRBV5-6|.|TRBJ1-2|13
CASRSPEANGYTF
TGTGCCAGCAGGAGCCCAGAGGCGAATGGCTACACCTTC
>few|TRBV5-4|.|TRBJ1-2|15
CASSSVGTLDYGYTF
TGTGCCAGCAGCTCAGTAGGCACTTTGGACTATGGCTACACCTTC
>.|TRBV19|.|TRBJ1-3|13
CATHEGVEDTIYF
TGTGCCACCCATGAGGGGGTTGAGGACACCATATATTTT
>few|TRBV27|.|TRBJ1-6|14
CASRFLLYNSPLHF
TGTGCCAGCAGGTTTCTACTTTATAATTCACCCCTCCACTTT